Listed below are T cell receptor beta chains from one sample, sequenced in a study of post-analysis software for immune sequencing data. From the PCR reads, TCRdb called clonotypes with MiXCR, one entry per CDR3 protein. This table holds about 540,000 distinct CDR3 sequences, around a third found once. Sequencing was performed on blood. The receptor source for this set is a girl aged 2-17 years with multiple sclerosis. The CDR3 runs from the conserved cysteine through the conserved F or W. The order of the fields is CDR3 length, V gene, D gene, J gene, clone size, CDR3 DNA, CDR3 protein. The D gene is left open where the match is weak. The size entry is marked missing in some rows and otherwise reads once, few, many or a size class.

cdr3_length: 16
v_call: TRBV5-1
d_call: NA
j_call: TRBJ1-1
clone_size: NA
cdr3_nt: TGCGCCAGCAGCTTGGACAAGGGGGTAGTGAACACTGAAGCTTTCTTT
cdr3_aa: CASSLDKGVVNTEAFF

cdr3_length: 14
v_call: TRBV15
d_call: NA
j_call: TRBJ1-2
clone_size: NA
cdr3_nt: TGTGCCACCAGCAGAGTGTGGGGAAACTATGGCTACACCTTC
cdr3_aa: CATSRVWGNYGYTF

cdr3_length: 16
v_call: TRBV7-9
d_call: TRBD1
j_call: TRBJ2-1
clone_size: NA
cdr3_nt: TGTGCCAGCAGCCACCCCCGGGACAGGGTGGCCGATGAGCAGTTCTTC
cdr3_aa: CASSHPRDRVADEQFF

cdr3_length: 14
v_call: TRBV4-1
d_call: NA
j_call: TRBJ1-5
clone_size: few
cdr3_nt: TGCGCCAGCAGCCAAGGAACAGGGTATCAGCCCCAGCATTTT
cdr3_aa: CASSQGTGYQPQHF

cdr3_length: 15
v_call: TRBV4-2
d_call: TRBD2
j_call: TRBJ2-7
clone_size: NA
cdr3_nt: TGTGCCAGCAGCTCACACAGCGGGGGGAGAAACGAGCAGTACTTC
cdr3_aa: CASSSHSGGRNEQYF

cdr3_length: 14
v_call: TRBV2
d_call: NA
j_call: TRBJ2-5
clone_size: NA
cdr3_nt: TGTGCCAGCACCCTCAGCCCCATACCCGAGACCCAGTACTTC
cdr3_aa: CASTLSPIPETQYF

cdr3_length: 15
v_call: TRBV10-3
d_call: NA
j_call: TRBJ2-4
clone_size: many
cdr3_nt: TGTGCCATCAGTGAAGGCACTCTAGCCAAAAACATTCAGTACTTC
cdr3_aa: CAISEGTLAKNIQYF

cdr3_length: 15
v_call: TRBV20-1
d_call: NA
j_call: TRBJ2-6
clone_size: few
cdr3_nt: TGCAGTGCCCCCGAACCGAATGCTGGGGCCAACGTCCTGACTTTC
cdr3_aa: CSAPEPNAGANVLTF

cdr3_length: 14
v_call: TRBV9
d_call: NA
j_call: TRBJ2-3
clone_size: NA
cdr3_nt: TGTGCCAGCAGCCCCTGGGACTTCACAGATACGCAGTATTTT
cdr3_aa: CASSPWDFTDTQYF

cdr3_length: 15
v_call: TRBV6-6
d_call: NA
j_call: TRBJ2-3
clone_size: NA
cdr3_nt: TGTGCCAGCAGTTACCTGCGGGTTAGCACAGATACGCAGTATTTT
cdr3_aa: CASSYLRVSTDTQYF

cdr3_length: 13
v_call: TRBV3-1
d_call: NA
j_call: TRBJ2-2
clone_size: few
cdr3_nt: TGTGCCAGCAGCCAATTCCTGGACGGGGAGCTGTTTTTT
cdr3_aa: CASSQFLDGELFF

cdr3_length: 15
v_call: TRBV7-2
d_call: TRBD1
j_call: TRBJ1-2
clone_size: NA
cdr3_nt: TGTGCCAGCAGCCCCGGTCTGGAGACAGGGTACTTCTACACCTTC
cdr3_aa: CASSPGLETGYFYTF

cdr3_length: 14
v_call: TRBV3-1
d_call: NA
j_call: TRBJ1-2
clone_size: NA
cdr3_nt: TGTGCCAGCAGCCGTACGGGGACCGGGATTGGCTACACCTTC
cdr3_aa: CASSRTGTGIGYTF

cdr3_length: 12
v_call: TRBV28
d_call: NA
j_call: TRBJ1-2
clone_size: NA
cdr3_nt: TGTGCCAGCAGGGATCAACGATGGGGCTACACCTTC
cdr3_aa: CASRDQRWGYTF

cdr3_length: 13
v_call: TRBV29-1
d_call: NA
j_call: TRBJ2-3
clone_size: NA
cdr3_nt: TGCAGCGTTGAAGATCCTTTTACAGATACGCAGTATTTT
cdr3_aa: CSVEDPFTDTQYF

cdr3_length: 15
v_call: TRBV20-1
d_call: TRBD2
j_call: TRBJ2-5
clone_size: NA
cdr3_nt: TGCAGTGCTAGGCCCTTTCCGGGGGGTCGGGAGACCCAGTACTTC
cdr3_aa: CSARPFPGGRETQYF